This is a list of T cell receptor beta chains from one sample in a study of post-analysis software for immune sequencing data. TCRdb redid the calling of the PCR reads with MiXCR, one entry per CDR3 protein. The sample carries 600,000 to 700,000 distinct CDR3 sequences, 59% recorded once. The sequenced sample was blood. The receptors stem from a girl aged 2-15 years with multiple sclerosis. CDR3s include the opening cysteine and the closing phenylalanine or tryptophan. A D gene is named only where the DNA matches it firmly. Only part of the rows carry a size: once, few, many, or a class if the clone is expanded.

V gene,J gene,D gene,clone size,CDR3 protein,CDR3 DNA
TRBV20-1,TRBJ2-1,TRBD2,once,CSARVLGAGVLPNEQFF,TGCAGTGCTAGAGTTCTTGGAGCGGGAGTTCTCCCCAATGAGCAGTTCTTC
TRBV5-1,TRBJ2-7,.,.,CASSLAVRDYEQYF,TGCGCCAGCAGCTTGGCGGTACGGGACTACGAGCAGTACTTC
TRBV20-1,TRBJ2-7,.,.,CSASGSLGEQYF,TGCAGTGCTAGTGGCAGTTTAGGCGAGCAGTACTTC
TRBV5-1,TRBJ2-3,TRBD1,.,CASSFQRDRASDTQYF,TGCGCCAGCAGCTTCCAGCGGGACAGGGCTTCAGATACGCAGTATTTT
TRBV5-1,TRBJ2-1,TRBD2,.,CASRPGLAGPNEQFF,TGCGCCAGCAGGCCGGGACTAGCGGGGCCTAATGAGCAGTTCTTC
TRBV29-1,TRBJ2-7,TRBD2,.,CSGRTSGDYEQYF,TGCAGCGGCCGGACTAGCGGGGACTACGAGCAGTACTTC
TRBV4-3,TRBJ1-5,.,.,CASSQDGNQPQHF,TGTGCCAGCAGCCAAGATGGTAATCAGCCCCAGCATTTT
TRBV2,TRBJ2-3,.,.,CASSGASSSTDTQYF,TGTGCCAGCAGTGGGGCTAGCTCGAGCACAGATACGCAGTATTTT
TRBV7-9,TRBJ1-5,TRBD1,.,CASTFQGHRGMYQPQHF,TGTGCCAGCACCTTCCAGGGGCACAGGGGGATGTATCAGCCCCAGCATTTT
TRBV6-2/TRBV6-3,TRBJ2-1,.,.,CASSTGTTNSYNEQFF,TGTGCCAGCAGTACTGGGACCACCAACTCCTACAATGAGCAGTTCTTC
TRBV7-9,TRBJ1-6,.,.,CASSSRRGSSPLHF,TGTGCCAGCAGCTCGAGACGGGGCAGTTCACCCCTCCACTTT
TRBV11-2,TRBJ2-7,TRBD1,once,CASSFNRGYEQYF,TGTGCCAGCAGCTTTAACAGGGGGTACGAGCAGTACTTC
TRBV7-2,TRBJ2-5,TRBD2,few,CASSLAVASGGLQETQYF,TGTGCCAGCAGCTTAGCCGTCGCTAGCGGGGGACTACAAGAGACCCAGTACTTC